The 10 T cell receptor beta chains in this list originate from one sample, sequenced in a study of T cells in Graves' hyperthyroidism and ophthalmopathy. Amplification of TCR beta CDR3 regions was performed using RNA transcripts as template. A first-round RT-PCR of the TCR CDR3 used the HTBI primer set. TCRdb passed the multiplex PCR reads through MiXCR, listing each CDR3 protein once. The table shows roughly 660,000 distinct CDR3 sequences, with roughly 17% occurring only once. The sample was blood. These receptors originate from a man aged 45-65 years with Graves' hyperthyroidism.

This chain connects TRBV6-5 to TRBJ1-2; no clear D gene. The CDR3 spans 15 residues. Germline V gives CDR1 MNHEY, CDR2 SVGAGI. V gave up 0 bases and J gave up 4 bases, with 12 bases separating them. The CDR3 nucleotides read TGTGCCAGCAGTTACTCTGGGAACAGCATCTATGGCTACACCTTC. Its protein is CASSYSGNSIYGYTF.

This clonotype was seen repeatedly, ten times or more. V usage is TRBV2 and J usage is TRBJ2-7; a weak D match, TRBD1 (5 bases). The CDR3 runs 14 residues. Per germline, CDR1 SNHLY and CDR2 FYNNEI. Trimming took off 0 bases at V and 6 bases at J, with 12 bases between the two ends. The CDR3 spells CASSEALPGSEQYF. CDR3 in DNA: TGTGCCAGCAGTGAAGCGCTTCCAGGGTCCGAGCAGTACTTC.

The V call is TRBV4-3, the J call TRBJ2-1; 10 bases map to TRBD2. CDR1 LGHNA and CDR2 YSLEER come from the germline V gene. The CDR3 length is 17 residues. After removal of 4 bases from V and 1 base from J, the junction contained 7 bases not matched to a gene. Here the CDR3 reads CASSPRTSGTSYNEQFF. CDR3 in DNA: TGCGCCAGCAGCCCCCGGACTAGCGGTACATCCTACAATGAGCAGTTCTTC.

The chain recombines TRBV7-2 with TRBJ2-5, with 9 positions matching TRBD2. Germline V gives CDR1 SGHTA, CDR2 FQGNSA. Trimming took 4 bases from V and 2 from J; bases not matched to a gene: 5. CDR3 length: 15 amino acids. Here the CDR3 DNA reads TGTGCCAGCAGCTACCGACTAGCGGAACAAGAGACCCAGTACTTC. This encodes CASSYRLAEQETQYF.

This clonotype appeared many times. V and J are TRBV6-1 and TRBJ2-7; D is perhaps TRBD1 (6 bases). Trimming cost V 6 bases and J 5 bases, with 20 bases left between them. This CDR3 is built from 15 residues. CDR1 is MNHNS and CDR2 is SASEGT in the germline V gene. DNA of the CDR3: TGTGCCAGCAGCCCTTCGGTGGGGGCCCTCAACGAGCAGTACTTC. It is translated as CASSPSVGALNEQYF.

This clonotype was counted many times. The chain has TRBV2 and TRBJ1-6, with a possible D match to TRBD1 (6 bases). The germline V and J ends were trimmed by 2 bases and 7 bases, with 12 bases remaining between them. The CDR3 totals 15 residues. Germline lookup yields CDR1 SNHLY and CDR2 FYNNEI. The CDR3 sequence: CASSENGQLNSPLHF. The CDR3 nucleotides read TGTGCCAGCAGTGAAAACGGACAGCTAAATTCACCCCTCCACTTT.

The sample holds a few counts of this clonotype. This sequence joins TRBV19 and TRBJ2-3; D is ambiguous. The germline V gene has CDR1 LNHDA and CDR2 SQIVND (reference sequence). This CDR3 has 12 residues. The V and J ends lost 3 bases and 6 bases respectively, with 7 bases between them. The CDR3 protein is CASSIPADTQYF. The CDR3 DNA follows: TGTGCCAGTAGTATCCCAGCGGATACGCAGTATTTT.

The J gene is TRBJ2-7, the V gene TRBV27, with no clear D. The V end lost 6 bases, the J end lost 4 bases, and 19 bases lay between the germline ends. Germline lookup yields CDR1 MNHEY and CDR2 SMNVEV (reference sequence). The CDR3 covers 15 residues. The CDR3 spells CASSLSLGLNYEQYF. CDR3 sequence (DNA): TGTGCCAGCAGCTTAAGCCTCGGGCTGAATTACGAGCAGTACTTC.

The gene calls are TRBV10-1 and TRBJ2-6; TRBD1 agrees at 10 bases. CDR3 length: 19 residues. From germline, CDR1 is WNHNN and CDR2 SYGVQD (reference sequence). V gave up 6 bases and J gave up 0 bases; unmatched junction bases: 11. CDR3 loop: CASRGSSDRGYSGANVLTF. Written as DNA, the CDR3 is TGCGCCAGCAGAGGGTCTTCGGACAGGGGGTACTCTGGGGCCAACGTCCTGACTTTC.

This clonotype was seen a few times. CDR3 loop: CASSPGLSIEQFF. The CDR3 DNA is TGTGCCAGCTCCCCGGGACTTAGCATCGAGCAGTTCTTC. The chain recombines TRBV27 with TRBJ2-1, with D maybe TRBD2 (6 bases). Germline CDR1 and CDR2: MNHEY and SMNVEV (reference sequence). This CDR3 is 13 amino acids long. V lost 8 bases, J lost 10 bases, and 18 bases lay in between.